Detailed here is one T cell receptor (beta chain). No cognate antigen has been identified for it. The record has no base qualities; no much larger clone is one base away. The data were taken from a study of blood T cell repertoires in COVID-19 (dated by TCRdb to about 2020). At the level of the whole study: Collaborator samples came from the United States, Italy and Spain and covered acute and convalescent phases of COVID-19. The prospective study material was composed of cDNA or gDNA derived from T cells, B-cell-depleted T cells, or PBMCs. Deeply sampled blood TCRbeta repertoires from subjects exposed to, actively infected with, or recovered from COVID-19 were included in the dataset. A freely available public database, intended as a resource for researchers studying the immune response to SARS-CoV-2, is where the repertoires were released. Samples were obtained from the ongoing ImmuneRACE study (first 160 participants) and from 1,254 subjects provided by 6 global collaborators. Sample metadata almost always included a de-identified subject ID, COVID-19 status, age in years and sex. Where HLA class I and class II types were available, the types were taken from metadata supplied by the sample provider, not from assay-based typing. Study-wide conclusions, independent of this receptor: The amount of clinical and demographic metadata varied by source and participant and was provided uncurated.

CDR1 and CDR2, per the germline V gene (reference sequence), are LNHDA and SQIVND. Taken from cysteine to phenylalanine, the CDR3 has 16 residues. Only the CDR3 part of the read is kept: 48 bases, read in frame from the first base. Ends trimmed: V by 3 bases, J by 6 bases; bases unmatched to a gene: 7. TCRbeta CDR3 regions were amplified from genomic DNA by means of the immunoSEQ Assay, a bias-controlled multiplex PCR. The paper's data handling went like this. Within the assay, amplification of reference gene primers was used to estimate how many nucleated cells each sample contained. Sequence reads were collapsed and filtered to measure the absolute abundance of every unique TCRbeta CDR3 rearrangement. For each sample, productive Simpson clonality was calculated as the square root of Simpson's diversity index across productive rearrangements. Sourced from immuneACCESS, this table was stored by TCRdb with only in-frame sequences that have V and J called. A share of the clones is absent; for the studies checked, an unresolved V gene accounts for under half, and the remainder has no known explanation. V, J and clone size are those of that table, while D and trimming were read from the DNA. In this sample the table shows approximately 230,000 clones, more than 70% of which occur a single time. The ten largest clonotypes hold 2.1% of the sample.

A second Seattle source provided samples from volunteer blood donors who had recovered from COVID-19. Each collaborating institution followed its own protocols to collect whole blood in K2EDTA tubes. For TCRbeta analysis, collaborators shipped samples as frozen whole blood, isolated PBMCs, or DNA extracted from either of those sample types. This clonotype was obtained from a woman aged 40 to 50 who had recovered from COVID-19. Input material: peripheral blood. Recombination linked TRBV19 to TRBJ2-1; the junction holds 11 bases that match TRBD2. The sequence in DNA is TGTGCCAGTAGTATGCGGGGACTAGCGGCCGTCAATGAGCAGTTCTTC. Its amino acids are CASSMRGLAAVNEQFF.